The 19 T cell receptor beta chains below were found in one sample sequenced in a study of low-dose radiotherapy and immunotherapy resistance in tumors. First-strand cDNA relied on TRAV- and TRBV-specific primers spanning alpha and beta chains. TCRs were amplified for approximately 21 PCR cycles with a constant-region primer and V-primer adapter. TCRdb re-analysed the reads in MiXCR, keeping a single row per CDR3 protein. The table includes some 16,000 distinct CDR3 sequences, roughly 70% detected once. The source is a human donor with advanced metastatic prostate, ovarian, gallbladder or colorectal cancer (not recorded which). This table probably holds off-target reads from a library built for another chain.

V is TRBV28 and J is TRBJ2-2; a possible D gene is TRBD2 (6 bases). Trimming left V 2 bases short and J 4 bases short, with 11 bases between. CDR3 size: 15 residues. Germline V gives CDR1 MDHEN, CDR2 SYDVKM. The CDR3 here is CASSLGLARTGELFF. The CDR3 DNA reads TGTGCCAGCAGTTTAGGCCTAGCGCGCACCGGGGAGCTGTTTTTT.

The CDR3 sequence: CASSQDWRGGPLLETQYF. In nucleotides, the CDR3 is TGCGCCAGCAGCCAAGATTGGCGGGGGGGCCCCTTATTAGAGACCCAGTACTTC. The chain links TRBV4-3 to TRBJ2-5; 9 nucleotides line up with TRBD2. Losses at the gene ends were 0 bases for V and 4 bases for J; bases not matched to a gene: 12. This CDR3 has 18 amino acids. Germline-derived CDR1 and CDR2 are LGHNA and YSLEER.

This clonotype occurred a few times. The V and J genes are TRBV2 and TRBJ1-2; the D is unclear. Germline CDR1 reads SNHLY; CDR2 reads FYNNEI. The CDR3 totals 13 residues. The V end lost 5 bases, the J end lost 5 bases, and 12 bases lay between the germline ends. CDR3 nucleotides: TGTGCCAGCAGTCCCATAGGGATTTATGGCTACACCTTC. This translates into CASSPIGIYGYTF. The entire variable domain, with the rest obtained from reference TRBV2 and TRBJ1-2, is as follows: EPEVTQTPSHQVTQMGQEVILRCVPISNHLYFYWYRQILGQKVEFLVSFYNNEISEKSEIFDDQFSVERPDGSNFTLKIRSTKLEDSAMYFCASSPIGIYGYTFGSGTRLTVV.

This clonotype was counted a single time. J is TRBJ2-3 and V is TRBV7-8; tentative D call: TRBD2 (6 bases). Trimming cost V 5 bases and J 7 bases, with 22 bases left between them. The CDR3 has 16 amino acids. From germline, CDR1 is SGHVS and CDR2 FQNEAQ. CDR3 region: CASSTPGPAGGNTQYF. As DNA, the CDR3 is TGTGCCAGCAGCACCCCGGGACCCGCAGGCGGGAATACGCAGTATTTT.

This rearrangement joins TRBV9 to TRBJ2-2; possibly TRBD1 or TRBD2 for D (5 bases each). This CDR3 region has 14 residues. Trimming cost V 3 bases and J 1 base, with 7 bases left between them. Germline V gives CDR1 SGDLS, CDR2 YYNGEE. In DNA, the CDR3 is TGTGCCAGCAGCGGGGGACGGAACACCGGGGAGCTGTTTTTT. Translated, it gives CASSGGRNTGELFF.

This clonotype showed up just a few times. The genes are TRBV5-6 and TRBJ2-5; tentative D call: TRBD1 (6 bases). The V and J ends lost 6 bases and 1 base respectively, with 13 bases between them. Germline CDR1 and CDR2: SGHDT and YYEEEE. The CDR3 sequence is 14 residues long. The CDR3 loop reads CASTQGPAQETQYF. The DNA for the CDR3 is TGTGCCAGCACCCAGGGGCCCGCCCAAGAGACCCAGTACTTC. The whole variable domain, remainder taken from reference TRBV5-6 and TRBJ2-5, is DAGVTQSPTHLIKTRGQQVTLRCSPKSGHDTVSWYQQALGQGPQFIFQYYEEEERQRGNFPDRFSGHQFPNYSSELNVNALLLGDSALYLCASTQGPAQETQYFGPGTRLLVL.

This clonotype showed up just a few times. The genes are TRBV5-1 and TRBJ2-1, with TRBD2 identical over 13 bases. With 2 bases clipped from V and 9 bases from J, the junction kept 5 bases outside the gene matches. The CDR3 covers 15 residues. Germline CDR1 and CDR2: SGHRS and YFSETQ. DNA of the CDR3: TGCGCCAGCAGCTTACAACTAGCGGGAGGGATTGAGCAGTTCTTC. This sequence encodes CASSLQLAGGIEQFF.

The V gene is TRBV12-3 or TRBV12-4, the J gene TRBJ1-1; possibly TRBD1 for D (6 bases). With 4 bases removed from V and 4 bases from J, the gap between germline ends came to 19 bases. The CDR3 length is 16 residues. The DNA for the CDR3 is TGTGCCAGCAGTTACGTCCGGGCCAAGGGGGGCACTGAAGCTTTCTTT. It codes for CASSYVRAKGGTEAFF.

The chain links TRBV28 to TRBJ2-3, with D tentatively TRBD2 (6 bases). Germline V CDR1 and CDR2: MDHEN, SYDVKM. V was pared by 3 bases and J by 1 base, with 14 bases between. The CDR3 length is 16 residues. The CDR3 protein is CASSFTSPYGTDTQYF. The CDR3 nucleotides read TGTGCCAGCAGTTTCACTAGCCCTTATGGCACAGATACGCAGTATTTT.

In nucleotides, the CDR3 is TGTGCCAGTAGTGGCAGAAAGAAAGAGACCCAGTACTTC. As protein: CASSGRKKETQYF. This chain connects TRBV19 to TRBJ2-5; D is undetermined. Trimming took off 5 bases at V and 3 bases at J, with 10 bases between the two ends. From germline, CDR1 is LNHDA and CDR2 SQIVND (reference sequence). The CDR3 has 13 amino acids.

The chain couples TRBV7-9 to TRBJ2-5; the match to TRBD1 covers 10 bases. The V and J ends lost 5 bases and 3 bases, in that order; junction bases with no gene match: 6. There are 15 residues in the CDR3. Germline V lookup: CDR1 SEHNR, CDR2 FQNEAQ (reference sequence). The CDR3 bases are TGTGCCAGCAGCGCACAGGGACAGGGGAAAGAGACCCAGTACTTC. Translating gives CASSAQGQGKETQYF.

V gene TRBV18 combines with J gene TRBJ2-7; 7 bases line up with TRBD1. CDR3 size: 14 residues. CDR1 is KGHSH, CDR2 LQKENI, per germline. V trimming: 3 bases; J trimming: 3 bases; junction bases outside the gene matches: 5. The CDR3 DNA follows: TGTGCCAGCTCACCCCGGGACAGCGGCTACGAGCAGTACTTC. Protein: CASSPRDSGYEQYF.

In DNA, the CDR3 is TGTGCCAGCAGCTTGGGGCCGACCTCTGGGGCCAACGTCCTGACTTTC. It codes for CASSLGPTSGANVLTF. This sequence joins TRBV5-6 and TRBJ2-6; D uncertain. Germline lookup yields CDR1 SGHDT and CDR2 YYEEEE. This CDR3 comprises 16 residues. V dropped 0 bases and J dropped 0 bases, with 7 bases sitting between them.

This sequence joins TRBV20-1 and TRBJ2-1; D is unresolved. The CDR3 runs 15 residues. From germline, CDR1 is DFQATT and CDR2 SNEGSKA (reference sequence). V was shortened by 1 base and J by 7 bases, with 17 bases between the two germline ends. CDR3 in amino acids: CSARASSMGMNEQFF. CDR3 DNA sequence: TGCAGTGCTAGAGCGTCGAGCATGGGGATGAATGAGCAGTTCTTC.

This clonotype has only a few counts. The V and J genes are TRBV6-2 or TRBV6-3 and TRBJ2-7; 11 positions match TRBD2. Germline V CDR1 and CDR2: MNHEY, SVGEGT. The CDR3 loop spans 13 amino acids. V shed 10 bases and J 4 bases; nucleotides not matched to a gene: 6. In DNA form, the CDR3 reads TGTGCCACCTTACTAGCGGGAGTTTACGAGCAGTACTTC. Protein product: CATLLAGVYEQYF.

CDR3 sequence (DNA): TGTGCCAGCAGTGAATGGGGCCTTTCGAGCTCCTACGAGCAGTACTTC. It yields the protein CASSEWGLSSSYEQYF. The chain has TRBV2 and TRBJ2-7, with D possibly being TRBD1 (5 bases). The CDR3 extends over 16 amino acids. Germline V CDR1 and CDR2: SNHLY, FYNNEI. V lost 2 bases and J 0 bases, leaving 14 bases between the germline ends.

This clonotype was seen a handful of times. The gene calls are TRBV28 and TRBJ2-2; D may be TRBD1 or TRBD2 (6 bases each). Trimming stripped 10 bases from V and 7 bases from J, with 19 bases between. Germline CDR1 and CDR2: MDHEN and SYDVKM. The CDR3 consists of 14 residues. The CDR3 spells CATCMGGSVGELFF. The DNA for the CDR3 is TGTGCCACCTGTATGGGGGGCAGCGTCGGGGAGCTGTTTTTT.

CDR3 coding DNA: TGTGCCAGCAGCGTAGGTGGGGCAAACACCGGGGAGCTGTTTTTT. It specifies CASSVGGANTGELFF. The chain links TRBV9 to TRBJ2-2; the D gene is possibly TRBD1 (5 bases). Germline loops: CDR1 SGDLS, CDR2 YYNGEE. V gave up 0 bases and J gave up 2 bases, with 8 bases separating them. CDR3 size: 15 residues.

This clonotype is medium-sized (0.01 to 0.1%). The V call is TRBV11-2, the J call TRBJ2-7; D remains ambiguous. The CDR3 spans 14 residues. Germline CDR1 SGHAT, CDR2 FQNNGV. V shed 5 bases and J shed 3 bases, with 14 bases lying between them. The CDR3 bases are TGTGCCAGCAGCCATCTCCGGGCCCTCTACGAGCAGTACTTC. This translates into CASSHLRALYEQYF.